Following are 27 T cell receptor beta chains from one sample sequenced in a study of monozygotic twins with inflammatory bowel disease (dated by TCRdb to between 2018 and 2020). Libraries were built with 5' RACE. TCRdb lists the instrument as Illumina HiSeq 2500. Based on TCRdb reprocessing of the reads, there is one entry per CDR3 protein sequence, and DNA is missing. The sample table holds 310,000 or so distinct CDR3 sequences. Approximately 2% of the sample comes from the top ten. Sequencing used blood. These receptors all come from a human donor with ulcerative colitis or Crohn's disease, or a healthy co-twin of an affected twin (not recorded which).

The rearrangement links TRBV5-1 to TRBJ1-1; TCRdb's D call of TRBD1 is untestable without DNA. The CDR3 consists of 15 residues. Germline V gives CDR1 SGHRS, CDR2 YFSETQ. The CDR3 spells CASSLWTGEDTEAFF.

CDR3 loop: CASGRGGTTGELFF. The chain joins TRBV7-8 to TRBJ2-2; lacking DNA, the TRBD2 call made by TCRdb goes unchecked. The germline gives CDR1 SGHVS, CDR2 FQNEAQ. The CDR3 extends over 14 amino acids.

The chain joins TRBV7-9 to TRBJ2-3; TCRdb outputs TRBD1, but without DNA this stays unchecked. The CDR3 sequence is 13 residues long. Looked up from germline, CDR1 is SEHNR and CDR2 is FQNEAQ (reference sequence). The chain's CDR3 is CASNPSGVDAQYF. The complete variable domain, with remaining parts taken from reference TRBV7-9 and TRBJ2-3, reads DTGVSQNPRHKITKRGQNVTFRCDPISEHNRLYWYRQTLGQGPEFLTYFQNEAQLEKSRLLSDRFSAERPKGSFSTLEIQRTEQGDSAMYLCASNPSGVDAQYFGPGTRLTVL.

The chain links TRBV12-3 or TRBV12-4 to TRBJ1-5; absent DNA, TCRdb's TRBD1 call cannot be checked. The CDR3 spans 15 residues. The CDR3 loop reads CASKGAGVSNQPQHF.

The rearrangement joins TRBV28 to TRBJ1-1. There are 15 residues in the CDR3. CDR1 MDHEN and CDR2 SYDVKM come from the germline V gene. The CDR3 sequence is CASSKGRGRGTEAFF.

This chain connects TRBV12-3 or TRBV12-4 to TRBJ2-7; TCRdb gives TRBD1 as the D gene, but with no DNA this cannot be confirmed. This CDR3 spans 13 amino acids. The CDR3: CASSYGGDYEQYF.

The J gene is TRBJ1-1, the V gene TRBV28. The CDR3 sequence is 13 residues long. CDR1 and CDR2 from the germline V gene are MDHEN and SYDVKM. CDR3 in amino acids: CASSLPGRTEAFF.

This chain joins TRBV5-5 and TRBJ2-2; the TCRdb call, TRBD1, lacks DNA for checking. The CDR3 runs to 16 residues. Per germline, CDR1 SGHKS and CDR2 YYEKEE (reference sequence). CDR3 protein: CASSLVGQGKAGELFF.

V is TRBV7-6 and J is TRBJ2-5; TCRdb indicates TRBD1, and absent DNA this call remains unverified. The germline V gene encodes CDR1 SGHVS and CDR2 FNYEAQ. The CDR3 is 13 amino acids. The CDR3 loop is CASSSPERETQYF.

The chain joins TRBV20-1 to TRBJ1-1. The germline gives CDR1 DFQATT, CDR2 SNEGSKA (reference sequence). This CDR3 region has 14 residues. CDR3 sequence: CSARAGGLDTEAFF.

The chain uses TRBV21-1 and TRBJ2-1; TCRdb outputs TRBD2, but without DNA this stays unchecked. TRBV21-1 corresponds to a pseudogene. The CDR3 is made up of 19 amino acids. The chain's CDR3 is CASSKTTGRWCGFGNEQFF.

The V gene is TRBV5-1, the J gene TRBJ1-2; absent DNA, TCRdb's TRBD1 call cannot be checked. The CDR3 has 14 residues. CDR1 is SGHRS, CDR2 YFSETQ, per germline. CDR3: CASSLRDSINGYTF.

This chain uses TRBV14 with TRBJ2-1; there is no DNA to check the TCRdb D call of TRBD1. The CDR3 has 14 residues. The V gene's germline CDR1 is SGHDN and CDR2 FVKESK. CDR3 residues: CASSRLQGINEQFF.

This chain links TRBV5-4 with TRBJ2-2; without DNA, the TCRdb call of TRBD1 cannot be checked. The CDR3 runs 16 residues. Germline assignment: CDR1 SGHNT and CDR2 YYREEE (reference sequence). CDR3 amino acids: CASSFGQGTNTGELFF.

The rearrangement uses TRBV4-1 and TRBJ1-1; TCRdb proposes TRBD1, but this gene call is untestable without DNA. CDR1 and CDR2 (germline): MGHRA, YSYEKL. There are 18 residues in the CDR3. Here the CDR3 reads CASSQGRARGRMNTEAFF.

The CDR3: CASLERGVLSYEQYF. The chain employs TRBV28 and TRBJ2-7; TCRdb returns TRBD2, unconfirmable since there is no DNA. This CDR3 is 15 amino acids long. CDR1 is MDHEN, CDR2 SYDVKM, per germline.

This sequence joins TRBV12-3 or TRBV12-4 and TRBJ2-5; TCRdb picks TRBD1, but there is no DNA to check that call. The CDR3 sequence is 14 residues long. The CDR3 protein is CASSHTGGQETQYF.

This chain joins TRBV5-1 and TRBJ2-1; as DNA is missing, the TRBD1 call by TCRdb cannot be tested. CDR1 SGHRS and CDR2 YFSETQ come from the germline V gene. The CDR3 loop spans 16 amino acids. The CDR3 reads CASSLGGGGRIDEQFF.

V and J are TRBV10-3 and TRBJ1-1. This CDR3 region has 12 residues. Germline CDR1 is ENHRY and CDR2 is SYGVKD. The CDR3 here is CAIRETNTEAFF.

The J gene is TRBJ1-1, the V gene TRBV3-1. Germline lookup yields CDR1 LGHDT and CDR2 YNNKEL (reference sequence). The CDR3 runs 16 residues. The CDR3 spells CASSQKSGRPNTEAFF. The full variable domain, its missing parts supplied by reference TRBV3-1 and TRBJ1-1, is DTAVSQTPKYLVTQMGNDKSIKCEQNLGHDTMYWYKQDSKKFLKIMFSYNNKELIINETVPNRFSPKSPDKAHLNLHINSLELGDSAVYFCASSQKSGRPNTEAFFGQGTRLTVV.

This chain uses TRBV20-1 with TRBJ2-1. This CDR3 has 15 residues. Per germline, CDR1 DFQATT and CDR2 SNEGSKA (reference sequence). CDR3 in amino acids: CSALYLGSSYNEQFF.

The J gene is TRBJ2-7, the V gene TRBV27; as DNA is missing, the TRBD1 call by TCRdb cannot be tested. Germline CDR1 is MNHEY and CDR2 is SMNVEV (reference sequence). CDR3 length equals 13 residues. The CDR3 spells CASSFWGANEQYF.

CDR3 amino acids: CASRGGTEAFF. The chain couples TRBV5-1 to TRBJ1-1; TCRdb returns TRBD1, unconfirmable since there is no DNA. The CDR3 totals 11 residues. Germline CDR1 reads SGHRS; CDR2 reads YFSETQ.

The chain combines TRBV7-3 with TRBJ2-6; TCRdb calls TRBD2, which cannot be checked without DNA. In germline, CDR1 is SGHTA, CDR2 FQGTGA. CDR3 length: 16 amino acids. This chain's CDR3 is CASNRQGPSGANVLTF.

The genes are TRBV6-2 or TRBV6-3 and TRBJ2-5; TCRdb proposes TRBD1, but this gene call is untestable without DNA. The length of the CDR3 is 15 residues. The germline CDR1 and CDR2 sequences are MNHEY and SVGEGT. The CDR3 sequence is CASSYSGTREETQYF.

This chain links TRBV20-1 with TRBJ2-2; TCRdb picks TRBD1, but there is no DNA to check that call. Germline loops: CDR1 DFQATT, CDR2 SNEGSKA (reference sequence). The CDR3 contains 14 residues. The CDR3 loop reads CSASRNRGTGELFF.

The V and J genes are TRBV18 and TRBJ2-5; lacking DNA, the TRBD2 call made by TCRdb goes unchecked. The CDR3 spans 14 residues. Germline V gives CDR1 KGHSH, CDR2 LQKENI. CDR3 protein: CASSPRDLGETQYF.